A selection of T cell receptor beta chains follows, all from one sample in a study of spatial heterogeneity in lung cancer. TCRdb analysed the 5' RACE reads with MiXCR anew, one entry per CDR3 protein. This sample has 20,000 to 25,000 distinct CDR3 sequences, with about 4.6% found just once. Sequenced here: PBMCs, sampled at surgery. The source is a male donor with early-stage non-small cell lung cancer. The CDR3 runs from the conserved cysteine through the conserved F or W. The D gene is left open where the match is weak. Size values are once, few and many counts, or a class for expanded clones, and some rows have none.

V	D	size	J	DNA	CDR3
TRBV7-3	TRBD1	many	TRBJ1-3	TGTGCCAGCAGCCCTTCCGGGACAGGTTCGGGAAACACCATATATTTT	CASSPSGTGSGNTIYF
TRBV4-2	TRBD1	many	TRBJ2-7	TGTGCCAGCAGCCAAGAGGCGCAAGCAGGGGGCGAGCAGTACTTC	CASSQEAQAGGEQYF
TRBV7-2	NA	many	TRBJ2-1	TGTGCCAGCAGCTTAGGTCTGGCCCGATCCGTGCGGCAGTTCTTC	CASSLGLARSVRQFF
TRBV18	NA	many	TRBJ2-7	TGTGCCAGCTCACCAATCGGGACAAACGAGCAGTACTTC	CASSPIGTNEQYF
TRBV10-2	NA	many	TRBJ1-1	TGCGCCAGCCAGTCCTCGGGGGGCCGAACTGAAGCTTTCTTT	CASQSSGGRTEAFF
TRBV5-1	NA	many	TRBJ2-3	TGCGCCAGCAGCCGAGGTGGCCCCCCAGATACGCAGTATTTT	CASSRGGPPDTQYF
TRBV7-6	NA	many	TRBJ2-5	TGTGCCAGCAGCTTTGAGTGGGGCGCCCAAGAGACCCAGTACTTC	CASSFEWGAQETQYF
TRBV23-1	NA	many	TRBJ2-7	TGCGCCAGCCTAAACCAGGGGTCCCCTAACTACGAGCAGTACTTC	CASLNQGSPNYEQYF
TRBV4-2	NA	medium-sized	TRBJ2-7	TGTGCCAGCAGCCAAGGGGAAGACTACGAGCAGTACTTC	CASSQGEDYEQYF
TRBV12-3/TRBV12-4	NA	NA	TRBJ2-3	TGTGCCAGCAGCTATAGCACAGATACGCAGTATTTT	CASSYSTDTQYF
TRBV12-3/TRBV12-4	NA	NA	TRBJ2-4	TGTGCCAGCAGTTCCCGGGGCCCAGGAGCCGAAAACATTCAGTACTTC	CASSSRGPGAENIQYF
TRBV27	NA	few	TRBJ2-5	TGTGCCAGCAGTTTAGGGTGGGGACCAGAAGAGACCCAGTACTTC	CASSLGWGPEETQYF
TRBV20-1	NA	few	TRBJ2-5	TGCAGTGCTAGGGTTAGGAACGGCTGGGAGACCCAGTACTTC	CSARVRNGWETQYF
TRBV27	TRBD1	many	TRBJ1-2	TGTGCCAGCAGGGACAGGGTGGCGAATGGCTACACCTTC	CASRDRVANGYTF
TRBV20-1	TRBD1	many	TRBJ2-7	TGCAGTGCTAGAGATAGGGGACAGGGGACCTACGAGCAGTACTTC	CSARDRGQGTYEQYF
TRBV7-3	TRBD1	NA	TRBJ2-1	TGTGCTAGCAGCCCTAGGGACAGGGGCTCCTACAATGAGCAGTTCTTC	CASSPRDRGSYNEQFF
TRBV9	TRBD1	NA	TRBJ1-4	TGTGCCAGCAGCCGGGACAGCCTAACTAATGAAAAACTGTTTTTT	CASSRDSLTNEKLFF
TRBV10-3	NA	many	TRBJ2-7	TGTGCCATCAGTGACAGGGTCTACGAGCAGTACTTC	CAISDRVYEQYF
TRBV18	NA	many	TRBJ2-5	TGTGCCAGCTCACCGAATGCAGGGAATCAAGAGACCCAGTACTTC	CASSPNAGNQETQYF
TRBV19	NA	many	TRBJ1-5	TGTGCCAGTAGTTCTCTGACAGGCTATAGCAATCAGCCCCAGCATTTT	CASSSLTGYSNQPQHF
TRBV28	TRBD1	many	TRBJ1-4	TGTGCCAGCACAGGGGGCGGTGAAAAACTGTTTTTT	CASTGGGEKLFF